The clone carrying this T cell receptor (beta chain) was counted ten times or more. The germline CDR1 and CDR2 sequences are SGHTA and FQGNSA. The CDR3 has 13 amino acids. V shed 5 bases and J shed 4 bases, with 11 bases lying between them. TCRdb analysed the 5' RACE reads with MiXCR anew, one entry per CDR3 protein. The sample includes some 70,000 distinct CDR3 sequences, nearly 3.5% of them seen just once. The sample originates from a study of neurological immune-mediated disorders. The sequenced material came from PBMCs. The chain joins TRBV7-2 to TRBJ1-2, with D uncertain. This clonotype originated in a man between 35 and 55 years old with multiple sclerosis. The CDR3, as DNA: TGTGCCAGCAGCCTAGGGATTTCCTATGGCTACACCTTC. This sequence encodes CASSLGISYGYTF.